This T cell receptor (beta chain) was identified during a study of T cell clones after liver transplantation. Study information: As an antigen-independent comparator, third-party-reactive TCRbeta sequences came from pre-transplant mixed lymphocyte reactions. Blood was drawn pre-transplant, before withdrawal, and after full or failed withdrawal. General study results and limits: Post-transplant, graft-donor-reactive CD4 TCRbeta sequences in blood dropped significantly in most of the 8 subjects.

CDR3 length: 13 residues. With 7 bases removed from V and 10 bases from J, the gap between germline ends came to 14 bases. Germline lookup yields CDR1 SEHNR and CDR2 FQNEAQ (reference sequence). Repertoires were generated with immunoSEQ multiplex PCR, while TCRdb's copy carries only in-frame clones and drops some. Of 53,000 or so clones in the sample, roughly 83% were seen once. In this sample, this clone turned up once. Its specificity is not known. The sample was CD4+ T cells from blood, taken before liver transplant. The genes are TRBV7-9 and TRBJ2-6; D call uncertain. This receptor was obtained from a human donor who received a liver transplant. The CDR3 is CASKNGQSNVLTF. The CDR3 coding sequence is TGTGCCAGCAAGAACGGGCAGTCAAACGTCCTGACTTTC.